The clone carrying this T cell receptor beta chain has just one count. Its matching antigen is unknown. This sample was taken from a study of siplizumab effects on memory and regulatory T cells. Findings and caveats of the study: Few alloreactive clones mapped to unstimulated subsets. There appeared to be greater diversity in naive T cells than in memory cells, and naive T cells seemed major contributors to the alloresponse. The mean Treg-derived percentage of mappable alloreactive CD4+ clones was approximately 70% with siplizumab compared with about 27% in controls. With siplizumab, cumulative frequency of CD4+ memory-derived alloreactive sequences dropped significantly.

The data were produced by immunoSEQ multiplex PCR, yet TCRdb's version contains in-frame clones alone and is incomplete. The table shows 85,000 to 95,000 clones, with 94% occurring only once. V lost 0 bases and J lost 8, with 14 bases in between. Germline CDR1 SGHRS, CDR2 YFSETQ. The CDR3 runs to 14 residues. The sample was non-Treg CD4+ T cells sorted from blood. This TCR was sampled from a human donor in good health. The rearrangement uses TRBV5-1 and TRBJ1-2; tentatively, D is TRBD1 (6 bases). In DNA form, the CDR3 reads TGCGCCAGCAGCTTGGAAGGGGGGGGACGGGGCTACACCTTC. As protein: CASSLEGGGRGYTF.